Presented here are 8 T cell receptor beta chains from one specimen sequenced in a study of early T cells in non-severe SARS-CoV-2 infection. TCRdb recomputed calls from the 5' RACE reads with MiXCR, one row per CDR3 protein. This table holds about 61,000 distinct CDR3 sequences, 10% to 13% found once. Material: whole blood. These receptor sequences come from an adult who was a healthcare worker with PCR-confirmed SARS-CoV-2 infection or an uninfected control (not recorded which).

In DNA form, the CDR3 reads TGTGCCTGGAGTGGCAACGGGTGGGGGACTGAAGCTTTCTTT. Protein sequence: CAWSGNGWGTEAFF. The chain combines TRBV30 with TRBJ1-1; D is perhaps TRBD1 (5 bases). Per germline, CDR1 GTSNPN and CDR2 SVGIG (reference sequence). The CDR3 covers 14 residues. Trimming took 1 base from V and 5 from J, leaving 14 bases between them.

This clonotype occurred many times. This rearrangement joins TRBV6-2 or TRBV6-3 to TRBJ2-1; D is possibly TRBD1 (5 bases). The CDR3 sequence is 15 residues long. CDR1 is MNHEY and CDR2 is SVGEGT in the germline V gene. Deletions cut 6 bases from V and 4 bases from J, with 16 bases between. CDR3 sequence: CASSHARDFYNEQFF. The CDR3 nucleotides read TGTGCCAGCAGCCACGCCAGGGATTTTTACAATGAGCAGTTCTTC.

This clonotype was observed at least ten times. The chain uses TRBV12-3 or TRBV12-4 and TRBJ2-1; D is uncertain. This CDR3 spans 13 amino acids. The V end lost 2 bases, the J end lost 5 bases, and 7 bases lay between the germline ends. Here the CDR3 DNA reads TGTGCCAGCAGTTTAAGCGCGGACAATGAGCAGTTCTTC. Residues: CASSLSADNEQFF.

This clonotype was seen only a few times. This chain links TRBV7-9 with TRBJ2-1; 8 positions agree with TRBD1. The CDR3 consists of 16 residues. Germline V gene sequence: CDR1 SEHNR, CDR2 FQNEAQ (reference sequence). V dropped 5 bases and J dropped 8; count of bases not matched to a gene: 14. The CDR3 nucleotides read TGTGCCAGCAGCGCGACAGGGGCCCATAACCGGTATGAGCAGTTCTTC. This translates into CASSATGAHNRYEQFF.

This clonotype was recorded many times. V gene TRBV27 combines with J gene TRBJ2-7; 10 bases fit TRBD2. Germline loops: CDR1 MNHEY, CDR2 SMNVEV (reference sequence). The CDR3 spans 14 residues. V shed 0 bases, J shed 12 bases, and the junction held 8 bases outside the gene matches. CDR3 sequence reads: CASSLSGSGGARYF. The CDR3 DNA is TGTGCCAGCAGTTTATCGGGGAGCGGGGGGGCTCGGTACTTC.

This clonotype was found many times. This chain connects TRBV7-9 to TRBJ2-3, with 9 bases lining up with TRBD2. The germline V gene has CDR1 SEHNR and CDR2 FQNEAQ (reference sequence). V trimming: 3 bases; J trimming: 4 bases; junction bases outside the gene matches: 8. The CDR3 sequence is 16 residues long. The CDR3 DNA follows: TGTGCCAGCAGCTTTCGTGGCGGGGGGGCCTCAGATACGCAGTATTTT. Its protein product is CASSFRGGGASDTQYF. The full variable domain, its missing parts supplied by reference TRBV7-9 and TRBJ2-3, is DTGVSQNPRHKITKRGQNVTFRCDPISEHNRLYWYRQTLGQGPEFLTYFQNEAQLEKSRLLSDRFSAERPKGSFSTLEIQRTEQGDSAMYLCASSFRGGGASDTQYFGPGTRLTVL.

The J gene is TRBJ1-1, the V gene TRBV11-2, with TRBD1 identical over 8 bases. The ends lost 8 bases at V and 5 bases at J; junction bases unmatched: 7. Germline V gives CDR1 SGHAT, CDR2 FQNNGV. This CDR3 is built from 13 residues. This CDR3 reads CASSTGGKTEAFF. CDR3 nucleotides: TGTGCCAGCTCCACAGGGGGGAAAACTGAAGCTTTCTTT.

CDR3 loop: CSVAGAYEQYF. Here the CDR3 DNA reads TGCAGCGTTGCCGGAGCCTACGAGCAGTACTTC. The V call is TRBV29-1, the J call TRBJ2-7, with no clear D. Trimming took 4 bases from V and 2 from J, leaving 6 bases between them. CDR1 is SQVTM and CDR2 is ANQGSEA in the germline V gene. The CDR3 extends over 11 amino acids.